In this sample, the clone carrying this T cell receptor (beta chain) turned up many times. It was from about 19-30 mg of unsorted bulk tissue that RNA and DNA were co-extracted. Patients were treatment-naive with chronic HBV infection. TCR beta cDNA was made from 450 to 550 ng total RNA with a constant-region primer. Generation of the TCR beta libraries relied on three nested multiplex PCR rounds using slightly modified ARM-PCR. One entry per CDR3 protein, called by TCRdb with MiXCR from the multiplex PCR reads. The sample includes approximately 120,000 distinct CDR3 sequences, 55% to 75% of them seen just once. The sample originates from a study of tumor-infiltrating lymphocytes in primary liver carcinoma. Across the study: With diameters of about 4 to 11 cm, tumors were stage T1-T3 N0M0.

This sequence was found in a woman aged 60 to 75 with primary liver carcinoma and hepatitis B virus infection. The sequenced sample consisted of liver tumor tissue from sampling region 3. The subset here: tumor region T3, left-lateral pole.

The CDR3 DNA is TGCAGGGTGGGCCAGGGGAGAATGAACACTGAAGCTTTCTTT. Protein product: CRVGQGRMNTEAFF. The chain combines TRBV29-1 with TRBJ1-1, with a weak D call TRBD1 (6 bases). This CDR3 is built from 14 residues. Germline CDR1 and CDR2: SQVTM and ANQGSEA.